These T cell receptor beta chains were read from a single sample in a study of cytomegalovirus exposure and HLA in healthy donors. Generated by immunoSEQ multiplex PCR, the TCRdb table keeps only in-frame clones and is missing some. The table lists roughly 250,000 clones, about 87% of them singletons. The sequenced sample consisted of PBMCs. These receptors originate from a man between 18 and 35 years old in good health and CMV-seronegative. Both conserved end residues are part of each CDR3. D genes are given only for firm matches. Part of the rows lack a size; the others show once, few, many or a class for expanded clones.

clone_size: .; j_call: TRBJ1-1; d_call: .; v_call: TRBV30; cdr3_nt: TGTGCCTTCCTGGGACTTGAAGCTTTCTTT; cdr3_aa: CAFLGLEAFF
clone_size: .; j_call: TRBJ1-5; d_call: TRBD1; v_call: TRBV5-6; cdr3_nt: TGTGCCAGCAGCTCGGACAGGGAGGGGCAGCCCCAGCATTTT; cdr3_aa: CASSSDREGQPQHF
clone_size: .; j_call: TRBJ2-3; d_call: .; v_call: TRBV5-1; cdr3_nt: TGCGCCAGCAGCTTGACTGCGGGGATGAATACGCAGTATTTT; cdr3_aa: CASSLTAGMNTQYF
clone_size: .; j_call: TRBJ1-3; d_call: TRBD1; v_call: TRBV7-2; cdr3_nt: TGTGCCAGTACCGCCGACAGGGCCGGAGGAAACACCATATATTTT; cdr3_aa: CASTADRAGGNTIYF
clone_size: .; j_call: TRBJ1-2; d_call: TRBD1; v_call: TRBV27; cdr3_nt: TGTGCCAGCCGCTTCACAGGGGGCTCGGGTGGCTACACCTTC; cdr3_aa: CASRFTGGSGGYTF
clone_size: .; j_call: TRBJ1-6; d_call: TRBD1; v_call: TRBV7-2; cdr3_nt: TGTGCCAGCAGCTTAGAAGGGACAGGGGACTCCCTCCACTTT; cdr3_aa: CASSLEGTGDSLHF
clone_size: .; j_call: TRBJ2-7; d_call: .; v_call: TRBV10-2; cdr3_nt: TGCGCCAGCAGCGGGGGCGAGCAGTACTTC; cdr3_aa: CASSGGEQYF
clone_size: .; j_call: TRBJ1-2; d_call: TRBD1; v_call: TRBV27; cdr3_nt: TGTGCCAGCAGTTTTCAGGGGGCTTTAGCTGGCTACACCTTC; cdr3_aa: CASSFQGALAGYTF
clone_size: once; j_call: TRBJ1-4; d_call: TRBD1; v_call: TRBV15; cdr3_nt: TGTGCCACCAGCAGGGCACAGGGGACGGGAGAAAAACTGTTTTTT; cdr3_aa: CATSRAQGTGEKLFF
clone_size: .; j_call: TRBJ2-1; d_call: TRBD1; v_call: TRBV20-1; cdr3_nt: TGCAGTGCGACGCTGGGACAGACACAGTTCTTC; cdr3_aa: CSATLGQTQFF
clone_size: .; j_call: TRBJ1-1; d_call: .; v_call: TRBV20-1; cdr3_nt: TGCAGTGCTAGAGGTGTGAGGGGGGCTTTCTTT; cdr3_aa: CSARGVRGAFF
clone_size: .; j_call: TRBJ2-7; d_call: TRBD1; v_call: TRBV9; cdr3_nt: TGTGCCAGCAGCTCAAAGGCCGGGACAGAGAGGCACGAGCAGTACTTC; cdr3_aa: CASSSKAGTERHEQYF
clone_size: .; j_call: TRBJ2-7; d_call: .; v_call: TRBV28; cdr3_nt: TGTGCCAGCAGTTTAACAGGGAAATTCAACGAGCAGTACTTC; cdr3_aa: CASSLTGKFNEQYF
clone_size: .; j_call: TRBJ1-1; d_call: .; v_call: TRBV6-1; cdr3_nt: TGTGCCAGCAGTGAAGCTCAGAGGTTGGCAGCTTTCTTT; cdr3_aa: CASSEAQRLAAFF
clone_size: once; j_call: TRBJ1-4; d_call: .; v_call: TRBV6-1; cdr3_nt: TGTGCCAGCAGTGCCCGACGGGAGCGTAATGAAAAACTGTTTTTT; cdr3_aa: CASSARRERNEKLFF
clone_size: .; j_call: TRBJ1-2; d_call: TRBD1; v_call: TRBV5-8; cdr3_nt: TGTGCCAGCAGCCCGAGGACAGGTCACTATGGCTACACCTTC; cdr3_aa: CASSPRTGHYGYTF
clone_size: .; j_call: TRBJ2-1; d_call: .; v_call: TRBV11-3; cdr3_nt: TGTGCCAGCAGCCGTTCTAGGGGCCAATACAATGAGCAGTTCTTC; cdr3_aa: CASSRSRGQYNEQFF
clone_size: .; j_call: TRBJ1-1; d_call: TRBD1; v_call: TRBV6-5; cdr3_nt: TGTGCCAGCAGTCGGGACAGGCTGAACACTGAAGCTTTCTTT; cdr3_aa: CASSRDRLNTEAFF
clone_size: .; j_call: TRBJ2-3; d_call: .; v_call: TRBV5-6; cdr3_nt: TGTGCCAGCAGCTTGGGTCAGGGGCGTAAAGATACGCAGTATTTT; cdr3_aa: CASSLGQGRKDTQYF
clone_size: .; j_call: TRBJ1-4; d_call: TRBD1; v_call: TRBV29-1; cdr3_nt: TGCAGCGTTGGGGCACGGGACAGAGGGCAGGAAAAACTGTTTTTT; cdr3_aa: CSVGARDRGQEKLFF
clone_size: .; j_call: TRBJ1-2; d_call: TRBD1; v_call: TRBV27; cdr3_nt: TGTGCCAGCAGTTTCGCACCTACGGACAGGGCAGGCTACACCTTC; cdr3_aa: CASSFAPTDRAGYTF
clone_size: few; j_call: TRBJ1-1; d_call: TRBD1; v_call: TRBV6-1; cdr3_nt: TGTGCCAGCCGACAGGGGGCGCCCTGGAACACTGAAGCTTTCTTT; cdr3_aa: CASRQGAPWNTEAFF
clone_size: few; j_call: TRBJ2-7; d_call: TRBD1; v_call: TRBV2; cdr3_nt: TGTGCCACCCGAACGGGACAGCCCTTGGACGAGCAGTACTTC; cdr3_aa: CATRTGQPLDEQYF
clone_size: .; j_call: TRBJ2-1; d_call: TRBD2; v_call: TRBV4-2; cdr3_nt: TGTGCCAGCAGCCAAGAGGCTAGCGGGAGCAATGAGCAGTTCTTC; cdr3_aa: CASSQEASGSNEQFF